This record looks at one T cell receptor beta chain sequence and its context. The sample belongs to a study of blood T cell repertoires in COVID-19. Authors' data handling: Using reference gene primer amplification, nucleated cell counts were estimated. Sequencing was performed with immunoSEQ multiplex PCR; in TCRdb, only in-frame clones are kept and a portion is missing. That table furnishes V, J and clone size, whereas the DNA furnished D and trimming. This sample carries approximately 170,000 clones, approximately 86% of them seen once, and the ten largest clones take about 9.7%. The CDR3 contains 15 residues. Trimming removed 4 bases from V and 10 bases from J; junction bases left unmatched: 15. The V gene's germline CDR1 is SGHRS and CDR2 YFSETQ.

Sequencing was done on a sample of peripheral blood. The chain recombines TRBV5-1 with TRBJ1-1; 8 bases fit TRBD1. This TCR was recovered from a middle-aged man with active or convalescent COVID-19. CDR3: CASSPYRQGNSGAFF. CDR3 nucleotide sequence: TGCGCCAGCAGCCCCTATCGACAGGGGAATTCAGGAGCTTTCTTT.